Listed below are T cell receptor beta chains from one sample, sequenced in a study of blood T cell repertoires in COVID-19. Profiling relied on immunoSEQ multiplex PCR, and the TCRdb table lists in-frame clones only, not all of them. The profile shows 140,000 to 150,000 clones, over 70% of them singletons. Sequencing was done on a sample of peripheral blood. Receptors were obtained from a man older than 75 with acute or convalescent COVID-19. Each CDR3 is given with its conserved first and last residue. A D gene is named only where the DNA matches it firmly. Clone sizes are given selectively: once, few, many, or a class where the clone is expanded.

j_call: TRBJ1-6; v_call: TRBV2; d_call: .; clone_size: .; cdr3_aa: CASSPEQLGNSPLHF; cdr3_nt: TGTGCCAGCAGTCCCGAACAGCTTGGTAATTCACCCCTCCACTTT
j_call: TRBJ2-5; v_call: TRBV11-2; d_call: .; clone_size: .; cdr3_aa: CASSSDRAETQYF; cdr3_nt: TGTGCCAGCAGCTCCGATCGAGCGGAGACCCAGTACTTC
j_call: TRBJ2-4; v_call: TRBV7-2; d_call: .; clone_size: .; cdr3_aa: CASSLQGGQGKNIQYF; cdr3_nt: TGTGCCAGTAGCCTCCAGGGGGGCCAAGGCAAAAACATTCAGTACTTC
j_call: TRBJ2-7; v_call: TRBV5-1; d_call: TRBD1; clone_size: .; cdr3_aa: CASSSGTGGYEQYF; cdr3_nt: TGCGCCAGCAGCTCGGGGACAGGGGGTTACGAGCAGTACTTC
j_call: TRBJ2-7; v_call: TRBV19; d_call: .; clone_size: once; cdr3_aa: CASSRDAGYEQYF; cdr3_nt: TGTGCCAGTAGTCGGGATGCGGGCTACGAGCAGTACTTC
j_call: TRBJ1-1; v_call: TRBV6-5; d_call: TRBD1; clone_size: once; cdr3_aa: CASSRTGGRGTEAFF; cdr3_nt: TGTGCCAGCAGTAGAACAGGGGGTCGAGGGACTGAAGCTTTCTTT
j_call: TRBJ1-2; v_call: TRBV28; d_call: .; clone_size: once; cdr3_aa: CASRLSNYGYTF; cdr3_nt: TGTGCCAGCAGACTGTCTAACTATGGCTACACCTTC
j_call: TRBJ2-7; v_call: TRBV2; d_call: TRBD1; clone_size: .; cdr3_aa: CASSEGLRGQGYEQYF; cdr3_nt: TGTGCCAGCAGTGAAGGTCTCAGGGGGCAGGGGTACGAGCAGTACTTC
j_call: TRBJ2-7; v_call: TRBV2; d_call: .; clone_size: .; cdr3_aa: CASIVLSNGGEQYF; cdr3_nt: TGTGCCAGCATCGTGCTGTCGAACGGCGGGGAGCAGTACTTC
j_call: TRBJ2-5; v_call: TRBV30; d_call: TRBD1; clone_size: .; cdr3_aa: CAWSAQGAWETQYF; cdr3_nt: TGTGCCTGGAGTGCCCAGGGGGCGTGGGAGACCCAGTACTTC
j_call: TRBJ1-6; v_call: TRBV3-1/TRBV3-2; d_call: .; clone_size: .; cdr3_aa: CASSLSFPGSLASPLHF; cdr3_nt: TGTGCCAGCAGCCTCTCCTTCCCAGGGTCCTTGGCTTCACCCCTCCACTTT
j_call: TRBJ1-2; v_call: TRBV18; d_call: .; clone_size: .; cdr3_aa: CASSRDGGGYGYTF; cdr3_nt: TGTGCCAGCTCACGGGACGGCGGGGGCTATGGCTACACCTTC
j_call: TRBJ2-7; v_call: TRBV3-1/TRBV3-2; d_call: .; clone_size: .; cdr3_aa: CASSHRVGGRQYF; cdr3_nt: TGTGCCAGCAGCCACCGCGTGGGGGGTCGACAGTACTTC
j_call: TRBJ1-4; v_call: TRBV4-2; d_call: .; clone_size: .; cdr3_aa: CASSQGVGGNEKLFF; cdr3_nt: TGTGCCAGCAGCCAAGGCGTGGGGGGTAATGAAAAACTGTTTTTT
j_call: TRBJ2-7; v_call: TRBV10-3; d_call: TRBD1; clone_size: .; cdr3_aa: CAISESPQGQGAYEQYF; cdr3_nt: TGTGCCATCAGTGAGTCCCCCCAGGGACAGGGGGCCTACGAGCAGTACTTC
j_call: TRBJ1-3; v_call: TRBV7-2; d_call: TRBD1; clone_size: .; cdr3_aa: CASSSVGTVSGNTIYF; cdr3_nt: TGTGCCAGCAGCTCCGTGGGGACAGTCTCTGGAAACACCATATATTTT
j_call: TRBJ2-1; v_call: TRBV5-1; d_call: TRBD2; clone_size: .; cdr3_aa: CASSPSGTYNEQFF; cdr3_nt: TGCGCCAGCAGCCCTAGCGGAACCTACAATGAGCAGTTCTTC
j_call: TRBJ2-7; v_call: TRBV28; d_call: TRBD1; clone_size: .; cdr3_aa: CASSPNRDRGLEQYF; cdr3_nt: TGTGCCAGCAGTCCTAACCGGGACAGGGGGCTCGAGCAGTACTTC
j_call: TRBJ1-1; v_call: TRBV5-6; d_call: .; clone_size: .; cdr3_aa: CASSLGTAEEAFF; cdr3_nt: TGTGCCAGCAGTTTGGGAACTGCTGAGGAAGCTTTCTTT
j_call: TRBJ2-7; v_call: TRBV18; d_call: .; clone_size: .; cdr3_aa: CASSERQGSYEQYF; cdr3_nt: TGTGCCAGCTCAGAACGACAAGGTTCCTACGAGCAGTACTTC
j_call: TRBJ1-1; v_call: TRBV5-1; d_call: .; clone_size: .; cdr3_aa: CASSLGAGTEAFF; cdr3_nt: TGCGCCAGCAGCTTGGGGGCGGGGACTGAAGCTTTCTTT
j_call: TRBJ2-1; v_call: TRBV6-5; d_call: .; clone_size: .; cdr3_aa: CAIIRFGRTYNEQFF; cdr3_nt: TGTGCCATCATCCGTTTCGGACGGACTTACAATGAGCAGTTCTTC
j_call: TRBJ1-6; v_call: TRBV6-5; d_call: .; clone_size: .; cdr3_aa: CASSPTASDSPLHF; cdr3_nt: TGTGCCAGCAGTCCGACAGCGTCGGATTCACCCCTCCACTTT
j_call: TRBJ2-7; v_call: TRBV27; d_call: TRBD1; clone_size: few; cdr3_aa: CASRSTGGGYEQYF; cdr3_nt: TGTGCCAGCAGGTCGACAGGGGGCGGCTACGAGCAGTACTTC
j_call: TRBJ2-1; v_call: TRBV2; d_call: .; clone_size: few; cdr3_aa: CASRQQGSRYNEQFF; cdr3_nt: TGTGCCAGCAGACAACAGGGAAGTCGGTACAATGAGCAGTTCTTC
j_call: TRBJ2-2; v_call: TRBV9; d_call: TRBD2; clone_size: .; cdr3_aa: CASSVGGRGTGELFF; cdr3_nt: TGTGCCAGCAGCGTAGGCGGGAGAGGTACCGGGGAGCTGTTTTTT
j_call: TRBJ1-6; v_call: TRBV7-2; d_call: .; clone_size: once; cdr3_aa: CASSLQGGNSPLHF; cdr3_nt: TGTGCCAGCAGCTTACAGGGAGGTAATTCACCCCTCCACTTT
j_call: TRBJ2-1; v_call: TRBV29-1; d_call: TRBD1; clone_size: .; cdr3_aa: CSGGQGLYNEQFF; cdr3_nt: TGCAGCGGAGGACAGGGATTATACAATGAGCAGTTCTTC
j_call: TRBJ2-3; v_call: TRBV5-1; d_call: TRBD2; clone_size: .; cdr3_aa: CASSPLLAGSDTQYF; cdr3_nt: TGCGCCAGCAGCCCGCTACTAGCGGGGTCGGATACGCAGTATTTT
j_call: TRBJ2-1; v_call: TRBV4-1; d_call: TRBD2; clone_size: .; cdr3_aa: CASRTSGRKNEQFF; cdr3_nt: TGCGCCAGCCGGACTAGCGGGAGGAAGAATGAGCAGTTCTTC
j_call: TRBJ1-6; v_call: TRBV5-5; d_call: .; clone_size: .; cdr3_aa: CASSERTGWSPLHF; cdr3_nt: TGTGCCAGCAGCGAAAGGACGGGGTGGTCACCCCTCCACTTT